The text below deals with one TCR beta chain. These data come from a study of cytotoxic CD8 clonotypes in ibrutinib-treated CLL. About the research overall: Investigators collected response samples after a median roughly 12 months of treatment, range 6 to 36.

The protocol was immunoSEQ multiplex PCR, while the TCRdb copy is restricted to in-frame clones and leaves out a portion. The sample has fewer than 300,000 clones, approximately 76% seen once. Germline V gives CDR1 ENHRY, CDR2 SYGVKD. V trimming: 2 bases; J trimming: 3 bases; junction bases outside the gene matches: 2. The CDR3 extends over 15 amino acids. The rearrangement uses TRBV10-3 and TRBJ2-1; TRBD2 matches at 9 bases. The sample was PBMCs, taken at disease progression, from a patient treated with ibrutinib. The sequence derives from a human donor with chronic lymphocytic leukemia. CDR3 protein: CAISERSGSYNEQFF. The CDR3 DNA reads as TGTGCCATCAGTGAGCGTAGCGGGAGCTACAATGAGCAGTTCTTC.